This T cell receptor beta chain was recovered during a study of regulatory T cells in long-lasting Graves disease. Overall study results and limits: Among samples with persistent disease, TRBV28, TRBJ1-2 and TRBJ2-5 were favored.

The time point: persistent/refractory GD, antithyroid drugs over 5 years with positive TRAb. There was RNA extracted from PBMCs, and the TCR library was made from it. This clonotype was recorded many times. Its antigen is not known. TCR beta libraries were built with iRepertoire HTBI primers and Arm-PCR of CDR3 regions. How the authors handled the data: Identification yielded approximately 67 TRBV and roughly 14 TRBJ segments across samples. TCRdb redid the calling of the multiplex PCR reads with MiXCR, one entry per CDR3 protein. The V and J calls come from TCRdb's annotation, not from the publication. The sample yields under 450,000 distinct CDR3 sequences, about 20% seen once. The germline CDR1 and CDR2 sequences are MNHNS and SASEGT. The V and J ends lost 2 bases and 5 bases, in that order; junction bases with no gene match: 13. The length of the CDR3 is 17 residues.

Sequences were derived from peripheral blood mononuclear cells (PBMCs), sampled when the disease was refractory, from a patient treated with antithyroid drugs. The chain links TRBV6-1 to TRBJ2-5, with 8 positions matching TRBD2. This sequence was found in a female donor with Graves disease. The CDR3 is CASSESVTGGQRETQYF. The CDR3 DNA is TGTGCCAGCAGTGAATCTGTAACGGGAGGGCAACGGGAGACCCAGTACTTC.